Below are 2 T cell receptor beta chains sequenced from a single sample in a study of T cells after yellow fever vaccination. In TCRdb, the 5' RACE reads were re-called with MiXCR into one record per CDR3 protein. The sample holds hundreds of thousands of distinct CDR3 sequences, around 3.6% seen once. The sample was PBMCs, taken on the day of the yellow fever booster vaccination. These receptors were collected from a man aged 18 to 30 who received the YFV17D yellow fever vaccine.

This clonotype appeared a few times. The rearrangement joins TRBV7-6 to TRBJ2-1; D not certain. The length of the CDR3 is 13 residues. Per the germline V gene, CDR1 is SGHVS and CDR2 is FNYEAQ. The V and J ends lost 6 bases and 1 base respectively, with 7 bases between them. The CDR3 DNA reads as TGTGCCAGCAGATCAACGTCCTACAATGAGCAGTTCTTC. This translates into CASRSTSYNEQFF.

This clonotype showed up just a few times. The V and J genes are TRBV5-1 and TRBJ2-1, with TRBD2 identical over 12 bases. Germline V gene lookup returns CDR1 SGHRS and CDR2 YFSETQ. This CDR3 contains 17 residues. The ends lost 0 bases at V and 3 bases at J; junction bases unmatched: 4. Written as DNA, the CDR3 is TGCGCCAGCAGCTTGGGACTAGCGGGGGCCCTCTACAATGAGCAGTTCTTC. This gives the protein CASSLGLAGALYNEQFF.